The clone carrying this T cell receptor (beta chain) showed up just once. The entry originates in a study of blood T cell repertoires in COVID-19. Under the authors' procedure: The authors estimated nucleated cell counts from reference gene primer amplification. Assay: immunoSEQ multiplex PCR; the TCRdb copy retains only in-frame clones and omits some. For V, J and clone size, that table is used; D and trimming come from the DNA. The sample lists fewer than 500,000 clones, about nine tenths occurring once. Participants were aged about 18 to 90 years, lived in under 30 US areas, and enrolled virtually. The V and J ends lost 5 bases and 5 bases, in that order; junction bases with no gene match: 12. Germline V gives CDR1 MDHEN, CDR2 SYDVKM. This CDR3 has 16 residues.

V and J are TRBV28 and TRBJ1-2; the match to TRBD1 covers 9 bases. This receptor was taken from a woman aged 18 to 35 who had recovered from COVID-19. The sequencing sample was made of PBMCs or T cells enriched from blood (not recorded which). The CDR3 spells CASSPAGTGSMYGYTF. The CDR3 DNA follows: TGTGCCAGCAGTCCCGCGGGGACAGGGTCTATGTATGGCTACACCTTC.